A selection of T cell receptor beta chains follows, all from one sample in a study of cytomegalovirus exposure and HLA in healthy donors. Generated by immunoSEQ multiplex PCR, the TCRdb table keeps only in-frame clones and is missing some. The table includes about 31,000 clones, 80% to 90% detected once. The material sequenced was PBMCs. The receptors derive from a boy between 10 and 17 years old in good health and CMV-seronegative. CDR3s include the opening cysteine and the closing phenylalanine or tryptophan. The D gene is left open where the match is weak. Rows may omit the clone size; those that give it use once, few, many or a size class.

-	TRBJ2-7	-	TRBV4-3	TGCGCCAGCAGCCAAGATCATTTGGGGACAAGCTCCTACGAGCAGTACTTC	CASSQDHLGTSSYEQYF
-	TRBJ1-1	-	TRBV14	TGTGCCAGCAGCCAAGATAGGAACACTGAAGCTTTCTTT	CASSQDRNTEAFF
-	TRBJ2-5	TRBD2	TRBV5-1	TGCGCCAGCAGCGCGGGACTAGCGGGGAGAGAGACCCAGTACTTC	CASSAGLAGRETQYF
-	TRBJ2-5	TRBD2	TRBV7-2	TGTGCCAGCAGCTTTCAGCGGGGGAGGCGAGAGACCCAGTACTTC	CASSFQRGRRETQYF
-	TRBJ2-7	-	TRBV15	TGTGCCACCAGCAAATCTCGAGGCAACACCTACGAGCAGTACTTC	CATSKSRGNTYEQYF
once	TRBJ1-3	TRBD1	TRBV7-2	TGTGCCAGCAGCTTAGATGGGACAGGGGGCGGAAACACCATATATTTT	CASSLDGTGGGNTIYF
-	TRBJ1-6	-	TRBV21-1	TGTGCCAGCAGCAATAAACGGGGGGACAATTCACCCCTCCACTTT	CASSNKRGDNSPLHF
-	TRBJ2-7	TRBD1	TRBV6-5	TGTGCCAGCAGTCCTCGGACAGGGATCGGCTACGAGCAGTACTTC	CASSPRTGIGYEQYF
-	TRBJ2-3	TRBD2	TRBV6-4	TGTGCCACTTCTAGCGGGGCCACAGATACGCAGTATTTT	CATSSGATDTQYF
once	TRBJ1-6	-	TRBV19	TGTGCCAGTACCCCGTCGGGGTCGAGTTCACCCCTCCACTTT	CASTPSGSSSPLHF
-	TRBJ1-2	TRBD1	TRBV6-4	TGTGCCAGCAGTGACGGGACAGGGGGATATGGCTACACCTTC	CASSDGTGGYGYTF
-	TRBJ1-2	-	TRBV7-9	TGTTCCAGCAGCGGGGACTCCTATGGCTACACCTTC	CSSSGDSYGYTF
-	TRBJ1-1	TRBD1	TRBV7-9	TGTGCCAGCAGCCCAATCAGGGGGTCGAGCACTGAAGCTTTCTTT	CASSPIRGSSTEAFF
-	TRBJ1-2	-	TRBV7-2	TGTGCCAGCAGCTTAGATGGGCAGGGAGGGTATGGCTACACCTTC	CASSLDGQGGYGYTF
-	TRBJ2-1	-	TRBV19	TGTGCCAGTAGTAGTGGGGGCGCGGCCTACAATGAGCAGTTCTTC	CASSSGGAAYNEQFF
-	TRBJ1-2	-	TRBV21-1	TGTGCCAGCAGCCCCCGGACAGGGTTTTTTTTCTATGGCTACACCTTC	CASSPRTGFFFYGYTF
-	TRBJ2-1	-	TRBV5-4	TGTGCCAGCGGCAGGGATTACAATGAGCAGTTCTTC	CASGRDYNEQFF
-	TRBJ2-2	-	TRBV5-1	TGCGCCAGCAGCTTGGGAGGACAATCGAACACCGGGGAGCTGTTTTTT	CASSLGGQSNTGELFF
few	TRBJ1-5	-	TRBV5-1	TGCGCCAGCAGCTGGGCAGGGGACAGCAATCAGCCCCAGCATTTT	CASSWAGDSNQPQHF
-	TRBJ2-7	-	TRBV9	TGTGCCAGCAGCGCCCGGGACACCAACTACGAGCAGTACTTC	CASSARDTNYEQYF
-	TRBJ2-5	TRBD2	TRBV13	TGTGCCAGCAGCAGCGAGCGGGGGGACCAAGAGACCCAGTACTTC	CASSSERGDQETQYF
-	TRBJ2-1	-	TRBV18	TGTGCCAGCTCACCGTCCGAGACAGGAGGTTACAATGAGCAGTTCTTC	CASSPSETGGYNEQFF
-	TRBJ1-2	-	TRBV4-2	TGTGCCAGCAGCCAAGATCTTGCCGGGATGAATGGCTACACCTTC	CASSQDLAGMNGYTF
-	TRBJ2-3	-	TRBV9	TGTGCCAGCAGCGTAGGAGTCACAGATACGCAGTATTTT	CASSVGVTDTQYF
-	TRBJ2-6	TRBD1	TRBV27	TGTGCCAGTAGGACAGGAGACTCTGGGGCCAACGTCCTGACTTTC	CASRTGDSGANVLTF
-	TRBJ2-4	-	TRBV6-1	TGTGCCAGCAGTGAACTGTTCAGGGCATTAGCCAAAAACATTCAGTACTTC	CASSELFRALAKNIQYF
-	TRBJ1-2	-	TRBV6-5	TGTGCCAGCAGCCGGGACACGAGGAACTATGGCTACACCTTC	CASSRDTRNYGYTF
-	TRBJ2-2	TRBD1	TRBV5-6	TGTGCCAGCAGCTTGGGACAGGGAGTCACCGGGGAGCTGTTTTTT	CASSLGQGVTGELFF
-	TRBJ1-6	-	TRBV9	TGTGCCAGCGGACAGACTGATAATTCACCCCTCCACTTT	CASGQTDNSPLHF
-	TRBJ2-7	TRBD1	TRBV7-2	TGTGCCAGCAGCCGATGGGGGACAGAGACCTACGAGCAGTACTTC	CASSRWGTETYEQYF
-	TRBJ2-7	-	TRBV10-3	TGTGCCATCAGTGACTGGGCTCCCGGTCGATTCGAGCAGTACTTC	CAISDWAPGRFEQYF
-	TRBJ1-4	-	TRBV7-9	TGTGCCAGCAGCTTAGAAAGGACACGCGCAACTAATGAAAAACTGTTTTTT	CASSLERTRATNEKLFF
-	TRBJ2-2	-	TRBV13	TGTGCCAGCAGCCCAACCGGCAGGGAGAACACCGGGGAGCTGTTTTTT	CASSPTGRENTGELFF
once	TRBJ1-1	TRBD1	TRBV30	TGTGCCTGGAGATCCCGGGACAGAGCTGGCCTGAACACTGAAGCTTTCTTT	CAWRSRDRAGLNTEAFF
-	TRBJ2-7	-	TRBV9	TGTGCCAGCAGCGCTTACGGAGACTCCTACGAGCAGTACTTC	CASSAYGDSYEQYF
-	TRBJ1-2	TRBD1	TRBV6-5	TGTGCCAGCAGTTACTCTGGGGGCTACAGGGGGCGCGGCTACACCTTC	CASSYSGGYRGRGYTF
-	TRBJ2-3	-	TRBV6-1	TGTGCCAGCAGTGAAGGCCCGGTCACAGATACGCAGTATTTT	CASSEGPVTDTQYF
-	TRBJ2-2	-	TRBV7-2	TGTGCCAGCAGCTTAACAACGAACACCGGGGAGCTGTTTTTT	CASSLTTNTGELFF
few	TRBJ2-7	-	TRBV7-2	TGTGCCAGCAGCTTAGGAGCCTTCTACGAGCAGTACTTC	CASSLGAFYEQYF
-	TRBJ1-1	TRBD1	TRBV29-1	TGCAGCGTTTTACAGGGGGCCGCTGAAGCTTTCTTT	CSVLQGAAEAFF
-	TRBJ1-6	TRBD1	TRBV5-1	TGCGCCAGCAGCTCTTGGACAGGGAGGAATTCACCCCTCCACTTT	CASSSWTGRNSPLHF
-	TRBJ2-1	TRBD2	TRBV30	TGTGCCTGGGGGACTAGCGGGGGGGGATTCGGTGAGCAGTTCTTC	CAWGTSGGGFGEQFF
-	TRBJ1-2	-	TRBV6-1	TGTGCCAGCATGCGTCTTCTCTATGGCTACACCTTC	CASMRLLYGYTF
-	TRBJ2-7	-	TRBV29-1	TGCAGCGTTGCTTTAGCGACAAGGAACGAGCAGTACTTC	CSVALATRNEQYF
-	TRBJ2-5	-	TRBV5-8	TGTGCCAGCAGCTTGTTCGGGAAGGAGACCCAGTACTTC	CASSLFGKETQYF
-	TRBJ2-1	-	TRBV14	TGTGCCAGCAGCCAGAGCGGCCTATACTACAATGAGCAGTTCTTC	CASSQSGLYYNEQFF
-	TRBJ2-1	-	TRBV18	TGTGCCAGCTCGGGGGGCAATGAGCAGTTCTTC	CASSGGNEQFF
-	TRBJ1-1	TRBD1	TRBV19	TGTGCCAGTGGACAGGGGGTCACTGAAGCTTTCTTT	CASGQGVTEAFF
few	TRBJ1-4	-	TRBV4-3	TGCGCCAGCAGCCCCGTCGGGATTGGGCGGGGGAATGAAAAACTGTTTTTT	CASSPVGIGRGNEKLFF
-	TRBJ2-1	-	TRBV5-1	TGCGCCAGCCATAAAGCGGCAGGTAACAATGAGCAGTTCTTC	CASHKAAGNNEQFF
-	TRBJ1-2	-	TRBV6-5	TGTGCCAGCAGTAGGCAGGGCCTTGGCTATGGCTACACCTTC	CASSRQGLGYGYTF
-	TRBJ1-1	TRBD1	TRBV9	TGTGCCAGCAGCACCCAAGGGACAGCGCACACTGAAGCTTTCTTT	CASSTQGTAHTEAFF
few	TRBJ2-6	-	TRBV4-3	TGCGCCAGCAGCCAAGTCGGCGAGGGCTCTGGGGCCAACGTCCTGACTTTC	CASSQVGEGSGANVLTF